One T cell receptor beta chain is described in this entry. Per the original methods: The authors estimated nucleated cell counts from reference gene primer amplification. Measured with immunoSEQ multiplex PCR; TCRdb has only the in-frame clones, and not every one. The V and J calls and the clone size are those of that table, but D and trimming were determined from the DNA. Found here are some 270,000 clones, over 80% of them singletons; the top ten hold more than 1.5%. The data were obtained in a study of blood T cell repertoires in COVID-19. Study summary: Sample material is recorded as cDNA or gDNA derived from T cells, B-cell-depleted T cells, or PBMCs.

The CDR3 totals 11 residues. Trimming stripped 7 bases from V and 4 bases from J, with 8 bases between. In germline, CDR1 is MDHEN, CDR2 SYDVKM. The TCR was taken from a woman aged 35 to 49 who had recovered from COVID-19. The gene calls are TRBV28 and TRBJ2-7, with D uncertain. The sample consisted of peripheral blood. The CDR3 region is CASTERYEQYF. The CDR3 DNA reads TGTGCCAGCACAGAGAGGTACGAGCAGTACTTC.